Given below is one TCR beta chain in context. The specificity of this receptor is unknown. This likely comes from a read error, as the CDR3 has no conserved phenylalanine or tryptophan at its end. It is unclear where the CDR3 begins or ends on the DNA, so no DNA is shown, and the CDR3 is as TCRdb lists it. The CDR1 and CDR2 encoded by the germline V gene are SQVTM and ANQGSEA. The CDR3 sequence runs 11 residues, both termini included. These data are taken from a study of Graves' ophthalmopathy and Graves' hyperthyroidism listed by TCRdb under 2018. With respect to the entire study: Hyperthyroidism was considered stable if no progression to ophthalmopathy occurred within 18 months of follow-up. To explore V-J signatures distinguishing ophthalmopathy from hyperthyroidism, a discovery set of more than 95 patients (43 ophthalmopathy, about 57 stable hyperthyroidism) was enrolled. T-cell repertoires of thyroid tissue and blood were compared in over five hyperthyroidism patients. In total, some 140 blood samples were TCR-sequenced: some 40 ophthalmopathy, some 75 hyperthyroidism and roughly 17 hyperthyroidism-to-ophthalmopathy patients. After sampling, hyperthyroidism patients received methimazole starting at 30 mg daily, and ophthalmopathy patients received high-dose intravenous methylprednisolone. The study used signatures of the TCR beta repertoire to tell Graves' ophthalmopathy apart from Graves' hyperthyroidism and to predict which patients would progress to ophthalmopathy. An independent validation cohort was composed of some 19 hyperthyroidism patients and 17 patients who later progressed from hyperthyroidism to ophthalmopathy.

General conclusions and limits of the study: Sample size was not statistically predetermined, and group allocation was not concealed from the investigators. Among expanded thyroid clonotypes with frequency above 0.001, most also showed up in blood, which suggests that blood repertoires may reflect the thyroid immune response. In validation, the model predicted ophthalmopathy progression with over 60% sensitivity and about 77% specificity; roughly eleven predicted patients were CT-confirmed with GO in a median of roughly 6.8 months. The 13-signature model separated ophthalmopathy from stable hyperthyroidism with around 90% sensitivity and around 81% specificity in cross-validation, and 80%/75% in the test set.

Patients with hyperthyroidism were aged 18 to 65 years, had been newly diagnosed, and had a disease duration of less than 2 months. Patients with other autoimmune diseases, uncontrolled infections, pregnancy or lactation were excluded. Clinical symptoms, serum thyroxine, TRAb, thyroid ultrasound and orbital computed tomography were used for diagnosis. Trizol reagent was used to extract the total RNA, and its quality was then checked on an Agilent 2100 Bioanalyzer. For repertoire sequencing, the TCR beta CDR3 regions were amplified from RNA transcripts. The first round was an RT-PCR using HTBI primers with the Qiagen OneStep RT-PCR kit, and this first round was followed by a second-round multiplex PCR, then size selection and purification. Libraries were sequenced on an Illumina HiSeq2000 using paired-end 100 bp reads. The paper's processing steps were these. Reads were processed with SOAPnuke, discarding reads with adapters, uncalled bases, mean Phred below 15, or no exact constant-primer or identifier match. COPE v1.2.5 was used to merge the high-quality paired reads. Each unique nucleotide sequence was defined as a clonotype, and clonotypes were aligned to IMGT TRB V, D and J references with MiTCR v1.1. Only V-J combinations with frequency above 0.0001 were analysed, covering approximately 99% of repertoires. For each V-J combination, a TCR clonal expansion and chaos score was defined as F50 clonal expansion divided by the chaos observed in the TCRdist matrix. Welch's t-statistics and random forest were used to reduce features to 10 to 15 V-J combinations, which were fed into a naive Bayes classifier. The Morisita-Horn index was used to measure how similar the thyroid and blood repertoires were. TCRdb's own reprocessing of the public reads used fastp at Q25 and MiXCR and kept productive beta chains. CDR3 protein sequences are deduplicated, and each keeps its most common genes and DNA. The V and J calls were determined by TCRdb, not by the authors. In this sample the table shows more than 1,000,000 distinct CDR3 sequences, about 38% of which occur a single time. Around 10% of the sample is in the top ten clones.

The clonotype comes from an adult man with Graves' hyperthyroidism. This chain joins TRBV29-1 to TRBJ1-1. What was sequenced was peripheral blood or thyroid tissue (not recorded which). The CDR3 corresponds to CSVEPSDGAYY.